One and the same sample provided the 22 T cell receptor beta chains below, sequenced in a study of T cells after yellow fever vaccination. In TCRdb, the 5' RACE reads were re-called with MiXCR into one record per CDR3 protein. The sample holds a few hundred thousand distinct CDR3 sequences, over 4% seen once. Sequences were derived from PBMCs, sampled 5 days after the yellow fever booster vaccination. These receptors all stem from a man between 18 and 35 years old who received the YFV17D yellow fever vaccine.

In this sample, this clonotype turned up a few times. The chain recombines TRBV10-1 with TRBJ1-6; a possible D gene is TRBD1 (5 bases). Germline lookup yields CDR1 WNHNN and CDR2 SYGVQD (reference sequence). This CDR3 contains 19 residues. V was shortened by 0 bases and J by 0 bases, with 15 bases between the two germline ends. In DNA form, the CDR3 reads TGCGCCAGCAGTGAGTCGGTGACAGCCTTCAGCTCCTATAATTCACCCCTCCACTTT. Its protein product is CASSESVTAFSSYNSPLHF.

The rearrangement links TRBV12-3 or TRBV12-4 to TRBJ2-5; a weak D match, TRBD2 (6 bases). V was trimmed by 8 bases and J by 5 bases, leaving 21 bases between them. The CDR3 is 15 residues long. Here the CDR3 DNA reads TGTGCCAGCCGATCGAGCGGGCCCCGCGGGGAGACCCAGTACTTC. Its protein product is CASRSSGPRGETQYF.

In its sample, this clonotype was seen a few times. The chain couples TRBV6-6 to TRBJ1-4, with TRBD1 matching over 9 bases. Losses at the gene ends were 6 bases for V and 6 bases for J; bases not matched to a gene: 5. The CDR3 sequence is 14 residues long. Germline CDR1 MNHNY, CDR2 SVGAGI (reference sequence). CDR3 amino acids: CASRPGQGYEKLFF. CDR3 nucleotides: TGTGCCAGCAGACCCGGACAGGGGTATGAAAAACTGTTTTTT.

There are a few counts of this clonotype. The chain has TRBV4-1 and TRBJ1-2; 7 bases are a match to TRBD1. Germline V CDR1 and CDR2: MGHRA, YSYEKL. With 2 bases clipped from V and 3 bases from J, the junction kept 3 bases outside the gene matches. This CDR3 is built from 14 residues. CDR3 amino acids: CASSQLGTDYGYTF. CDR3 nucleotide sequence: TGCGCCAGCAGCCAACTGGGGACAGACTATGGCTACACCTTC.

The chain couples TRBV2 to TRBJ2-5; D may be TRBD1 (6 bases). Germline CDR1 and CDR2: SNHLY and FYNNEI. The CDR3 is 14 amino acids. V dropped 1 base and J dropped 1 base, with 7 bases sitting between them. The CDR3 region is CASSEGGLQETQYF. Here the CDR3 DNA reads TGTGCCAGCAGTGAAGGGGGGCTCCAAGAGACCCAGTACTTC.

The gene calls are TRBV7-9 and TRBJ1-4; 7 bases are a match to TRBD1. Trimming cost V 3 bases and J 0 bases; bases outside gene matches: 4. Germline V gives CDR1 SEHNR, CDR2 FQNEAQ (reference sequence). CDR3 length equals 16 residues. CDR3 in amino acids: CASSLGQWATNEKLFF. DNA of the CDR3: TGTGCCAGCAGCTTGGGACAGTGGGCAACTAATGAAAAACTGTTTTTT.

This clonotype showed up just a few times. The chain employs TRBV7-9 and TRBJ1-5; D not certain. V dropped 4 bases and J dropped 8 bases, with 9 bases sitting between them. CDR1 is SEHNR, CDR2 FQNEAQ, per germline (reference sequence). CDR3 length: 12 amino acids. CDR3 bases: TGTGCCAGCAGCTCCCCGTTTGAGCCCCAGCATTTT. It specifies CASSSPFEPQHF.

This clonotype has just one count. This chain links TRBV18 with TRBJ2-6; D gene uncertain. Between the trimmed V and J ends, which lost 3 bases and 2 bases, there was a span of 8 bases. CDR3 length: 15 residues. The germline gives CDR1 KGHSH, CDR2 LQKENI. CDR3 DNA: TGTGCCAGCTCACCGGGAATCGCTGGGGCCAACGTCCTGACTTTC. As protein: CASSPGIAGANVLTF.

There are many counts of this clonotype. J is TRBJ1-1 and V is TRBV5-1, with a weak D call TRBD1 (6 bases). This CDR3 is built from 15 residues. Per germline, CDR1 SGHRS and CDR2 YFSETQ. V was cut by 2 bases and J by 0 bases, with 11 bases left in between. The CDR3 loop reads CASSFQDSLNTEAFF. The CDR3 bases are TGCGCCAGCAGCTTTCAGGACAGCCTGAACACTGAAGCTTTCTTT.

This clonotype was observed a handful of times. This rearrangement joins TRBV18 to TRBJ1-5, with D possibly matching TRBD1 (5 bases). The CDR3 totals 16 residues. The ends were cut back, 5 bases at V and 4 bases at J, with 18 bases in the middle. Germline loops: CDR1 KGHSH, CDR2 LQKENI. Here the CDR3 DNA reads TGTGCCAGCTCAGACCGGAGGGTCGGGGGAAATCAGCCCCAGCATTTT. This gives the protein CASSDRRVGGNQPQHF.

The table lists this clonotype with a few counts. The CDR3 reads CASSQDLQGMSDEQFF. DNA of the CDR3: TGCGCCAGCAGCCAAGATTTACAGGGCATGAGCGATGAGCAGTTCTTC. The V call is TRBV4-3, the J call TRBJ2-1, with D tentatively TRBD1 (6 bases). This CDR3 is built from 16 residues. Trimming took off 0 bases at V and 8 bases at J, with 17 bases between the two ends. CDR1 and CDR2 from the germline V gene are LGHNA and YSLEER.

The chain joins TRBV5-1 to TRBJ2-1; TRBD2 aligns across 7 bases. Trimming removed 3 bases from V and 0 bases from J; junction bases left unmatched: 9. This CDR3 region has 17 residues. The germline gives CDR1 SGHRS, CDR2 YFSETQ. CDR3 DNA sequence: TGCGCCAGCAGCTCAGGTGTGGGGGGGAGCTCCTACAATGAGCAGTTCTTC. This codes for CASSSGVGGSSYNEQFF.

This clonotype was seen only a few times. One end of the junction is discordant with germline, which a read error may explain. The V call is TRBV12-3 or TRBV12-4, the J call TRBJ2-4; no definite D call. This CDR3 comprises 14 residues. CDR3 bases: TGTGCCAGCGGTTTCGAGATAGCCAAAAACATTCAGTACTTC. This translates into CASGFEIAKNIQYF.

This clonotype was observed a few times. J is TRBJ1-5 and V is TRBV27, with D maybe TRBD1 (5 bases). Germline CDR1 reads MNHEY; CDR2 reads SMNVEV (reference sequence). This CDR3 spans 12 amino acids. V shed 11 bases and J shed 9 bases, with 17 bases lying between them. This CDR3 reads CAVGEGSGPQHF. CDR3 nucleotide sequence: TGTGCCGTTGGTGAGGGGAGTGGGCCCCAGCATTTT.

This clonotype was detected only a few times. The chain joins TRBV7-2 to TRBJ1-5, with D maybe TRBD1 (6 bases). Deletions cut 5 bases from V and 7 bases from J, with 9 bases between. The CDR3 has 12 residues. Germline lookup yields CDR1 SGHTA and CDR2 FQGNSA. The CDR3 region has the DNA TGTGCCAGCAGCCCCGGACAGCAGCCCCAGCATTTT. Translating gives CASSPGQQPQHF.

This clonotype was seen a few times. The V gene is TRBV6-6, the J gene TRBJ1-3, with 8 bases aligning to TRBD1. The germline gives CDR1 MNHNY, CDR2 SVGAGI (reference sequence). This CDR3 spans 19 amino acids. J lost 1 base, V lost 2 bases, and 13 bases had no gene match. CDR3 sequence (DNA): TGTGCCAGCAGTTACCCAAAAAAAGCAGGACAGGGTTCTGGAAACACCATATATTTT. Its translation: CASSYPKKAGQGSGNTIYF.

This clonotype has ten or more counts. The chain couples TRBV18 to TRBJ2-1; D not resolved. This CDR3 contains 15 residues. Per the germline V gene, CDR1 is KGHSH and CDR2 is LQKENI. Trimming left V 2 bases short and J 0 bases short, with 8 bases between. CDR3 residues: CASSPDQSSYNEQFF. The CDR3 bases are TGTGCCAGCTCACCAGACCAGAGCTCCTACAATGAGCAGTTCTTC.

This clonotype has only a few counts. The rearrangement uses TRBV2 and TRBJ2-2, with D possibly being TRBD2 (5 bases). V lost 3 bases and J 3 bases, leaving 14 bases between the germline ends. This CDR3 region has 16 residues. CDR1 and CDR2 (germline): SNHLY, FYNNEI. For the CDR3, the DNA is TGTGCCAGCAGTGACGAAGCGGACTTATACACCGGGGAGCTGTTTTTT. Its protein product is CASSDEADLYTGELFF.

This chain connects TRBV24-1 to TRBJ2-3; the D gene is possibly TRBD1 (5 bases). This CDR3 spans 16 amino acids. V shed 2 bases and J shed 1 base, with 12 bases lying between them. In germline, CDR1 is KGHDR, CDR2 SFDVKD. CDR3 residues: CATSDSWGRGTDTQYF. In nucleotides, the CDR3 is TGTGCCACCAGTGATTCGTGGGGCAGAGGCACAGATACGCAGTATTTT.

The CDR3 region has the DNA TGCAGCTCATCACAGGGGGCGGATCAGCCCCAGCATTTT. Amino acid sequence: CSSSQGADQPQHF. V is TRBV29-1 and J is TRBJ1-5; TRBD1 matches 9 bases. Losses at the gene ends were 8 bases for V and 5 bases for J; bases not matched to a gene: 7. The CDR3 runs to 13 residues. Germline V CDR1 and CDR2: SQVTM, ANQGSEA.

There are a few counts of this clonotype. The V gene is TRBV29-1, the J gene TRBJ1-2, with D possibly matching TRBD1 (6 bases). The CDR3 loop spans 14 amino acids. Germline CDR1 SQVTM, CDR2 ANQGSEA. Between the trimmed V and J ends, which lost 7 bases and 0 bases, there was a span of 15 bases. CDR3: CSAEGQPSNYGYTF. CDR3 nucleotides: TGCAGCGCCGAAGGACAGCCCTCTAACTATGGCTACACCTTC. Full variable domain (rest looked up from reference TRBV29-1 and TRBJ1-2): SAVISQKPSRDICQRGTSLTIQCQVDSQVTMMFWYRQQPGQSLTLIATANQGSEATYESGFVIDKFPISRPNLTFSTLTVSNMSPEDSSIYLCSAEGQPSNYGYTFGSGTRLTVV.

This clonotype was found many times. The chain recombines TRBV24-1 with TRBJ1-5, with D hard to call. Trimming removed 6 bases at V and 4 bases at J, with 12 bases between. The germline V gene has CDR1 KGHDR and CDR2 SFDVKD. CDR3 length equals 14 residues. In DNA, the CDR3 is TGTGCCACCAGTCATCGCCTGGGTAATCAGCCCCAGCATTTT. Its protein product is CATSHRLGNQPQHF.